These 21 T cell receptor beta chains came from one sample sequenced in a study of cytomegalovirus exposure and HLA in healthy donors. Researchers ran the PCR with 60 Vbeta and 13 Jbeta primers. The method was immunoSEQ multiplex PCR; TCRdb's version includes in-frame clones alone and lacks a portion of them. The table has 90,000 to 120,000 clones, more than 65% seen once; the top ten hold 4.2%. The sequenced sample was PBMCs. These receptors were collected from a male donor in good health and CMV-seronegative.

This chain links TRBV14 with TRBJ1-2; 7 bases agree with TRBD1. V gave up 0 bases and J gave up 4 bases; unmatched junction bases: 8. The germline V gene encodes CDR1 SGHDN and CDR2 FVKESK. This CDR3 spans 16 amino acids. The CDR3 DNA follows: TGTGCCAGCAGCCAAGAAAGGGGACAGCTCCTCTATGGCTACACCTTC. Its protein is CASSQERGQLLYGYTF.

V is TRBV28 and J is TRBJ1-5, with TRBD1 as a possible D gene (6 bases). The germline gives CDR1 MDHEN, CDR2 SYDVKM. The length of the CDR3 is 15 residues. Trimming shortened V by 6 bases and J by 3 bases, and 15 bases separated the two germline ends. The CDR3 DNA reads as TGTGCCAGCAGGTTACCTCAGGGGAACAATCAGCCCCAGCATTTT. This encodes CASRLPQGNNQPQHF.

This clone showed up just once. The genes are TRBV6-1 and TRBJ2-5, with a weak D call TRBD2 (5 bases). TRBJ2-7 explains the end of the DNA better; the J call may be wrong. Germline CDR1 reads MNHNS; CDR2 reads SASEGT. The CDR3 runs to 15 residues. CDR3 DNA sequence: TGTGCCAGCAGTGCTGGCGAGAGGGTATCCAACGAGCAGTACTTC. This gives the protein CASSAGERVSNEQYF.

This chain uses TRBV7-9 with TRBJ1-3; D not resolved. Germline CDR1 is SEHNR and CDR2 is FQNEAQ (reference sequence). With 1 base removed from V and 3 bases from J, the gap between germline ends came to 10 bases. The CDR3 spans 15 residues. The CDR3 nucleotides read TGTGCCAGCAGCTTAGAACAGCACCATGGAAACACCATATATTTT. It specifies CASSLEQHHGNTIYF.

The V call is TRBV30, the J call TRBJ2-3, with 10 bases matching TRBD2. V shed 1 base, J shed 5 bases, and the junction held 6 bases outside the gene matches. Germline V gene sequence: CDR1 GTSNPN, CDR2 SVGIG (reference sequence). The CDR3 runs 15 residues. CDR3 DNA: TGTGCCTGGAGTGCTTCTAGCGGGAGTTTAGATACGCAGTATTTT. Translated, it gives CAWSASSGSLDTQYF.

This clone has a handful of counts. Other nucleotide sequences in the sample specify the same CDR3. The genes are TRBV2 and TRBJ1-4; a possible D gene is TRBD1 (6 bases). V lost 10 bases to trimming and J lost 2 bases, with 17 bases between them. CDR3 length: 15 residues. Germline V gene data show CDR1 as SNHLY and CDR2 as FYNNEI. CDR3 sequence: CATQRGGQTNEKLFF. The CDR3, as DNA: TGTGCCACGCAGCGAGGAGGACAGACTAATGAAAAACTGTTTTTT.

The genes are TRBV7-9 and TRBJ1-4; the D is unclear. The CDR3 covers 16 residues. V lost 5 bases and J 7 bases, leaving 20 bases between the germline ends. Germline CDR1 and CDR2: SEHNR and FQNEAQ (reference sequence). CDR3 DNA: TGTGCCAGCAGCCCGTCCGTGGGAGGGTCGGGTGAAAAACTGTTTTTT. This encodes CASSPSVGGSGEKLFF. Combining the CDR3 with reference TRBV7-9 and TRBJ1-4 gives the whole variable domain DTGVSQNPRHKITKRGQNVTFRCDPISEHNRLYWYRQTLGQGPEFLTYFQNEAQLEKSRLLSDRFSAERPKGSFSTLEIQRTEQGDSAMYLCASSPSVGGSGEKLFFGSGTQLSVL.

The chain links TRBV12-5 to TRBJ1-1; a weak D match, TRBD1 (5 bases). The CDR3 has 14 amino acids. In germline, CDR1 is LGHNT, CDR2 FRNRAP. V shed 0 bases and J shed 1 base, with 6 bases lying between them. The CDR3: CASGLVTGNTEAFF. DNA of the CDR3: TGTGCTAGTGGTTTGGTTACAGGGAACACTGAAGCTTTCTTT.

Here the CDR3 reads CASSVNRATDTQYF. The CDR3 coding sequence is TGTGCCAGCAGTGTGAACAGGGCCACAGATACGCAGTATTTT. V gene TRBV6-5 combines with J gene TRBJ2-3; tentatively, D is TRBD1 (6 bases). Trimming shortened V by 5 bases and J by 2 bases, and 11 bases separated the two germline ends. Germline loops: CDR1 MNHEY, CDR2 SVGAGI. The CDR3 consists of 14 residues.

This clone was picked up a small number of times. V is TRBV27 and J is TRBJ2-7, with 9 bases fitting TRBD2. CDR1 and CDR2 (germline): MNHEY, SMNVEV (reference sequence). This CDR3 has 13 amino acids. With V trimmed by 3 bases and J by 6 bases, 3 bases remained unmatched. Here the CDR3 DNA reads TGTGCCAGCAGTTTCCTAGCGGGACCCGAGCAGTACTTC. This gives the protein CASSFLAGPEQYF.

V is TRBV18 and J is TRBJ2-5, with TRBD1 as a possible D gene (6 bases). The germline V gene has CDR1 KGHSH and CDR2 LQKENI. The CDR3 is 16 amino acids. V lost 6 bases and J lost 3, with 20 bases in between. CDR3 residues: CASSLNLGGVEETQYF. Written as DNA, the CDR3 is TGTGCCAGCTCGCTAAATCTAGGGGGAGTTGAAGAGACCCAGTACTTC.

The V gene is TRBV11-3, the J gene TRBJ2-4, with TRBD2 matching 8 bases. The CDR3 sequence is 18 residues long. The V and J ends lost 0 bases and 1 base, in that order; junction bases with no gene match: 8. Germline V gives CDR1 SGHNT, CDR2 YENEEA. CDR3 coding DNA: TGTGCCAGCAGCTTAGATAGCGGGACGGAGGGGGCCAAAAACATTCAGTACTTC. It is translated as CASSLDSGTEGAKNIQYF.

This rearrangement joins TRBV11-2 to TRBJ2-5; 8 bases agree with TRBD2. The V segment lost 7 bases and the J segment 5 bases; nucleotides outside the gene matches: 15. The CDR3 contains 16 residues. From germline, CDR1 is SGHAT and CDR2 FQNNGV. The CDR3 loop is CASTYIPGLGRETQYF. As DNA, the CDR3 is TGTGCCAGCACCTATATCCCGGGACTAGGAAGGGAGACCCAGTACTTC.

In this sample, this clone turned up a few times. The chain employs TRBV27 and TRBJ1-1; D not certain. This CDR3 is built from 13 residues. Germline V gene lookup returns CDR1 MNHEY and CDR2 SMNVEV (reference sequence). The V gene lost 3 bases and the J gene lost 7 bases, with 12 bases spanning the gap. CDR3 sequence reads: CASSLNGENEAFF. The CDR3 DNA sequence: TGTGCCAGCAGTTTGAACGGGGAGAATGAAGCTTTCTTT.

This clone was seen more than once but under ten times. The genes are TRBV10-3 and TRBJ2-1; 11 nucleotides align to TRBD2. The CDR3 spans 18 residues. J was trimmed by 1 base and V by 0 bases; bases with no gene match: 5. Looked up from germline, CDR1 is ENHRY and CDR2 is SYGVKD. This CDR3 is CAISESNSGRASYNEQFF. The CDR3 bases are TGTGCCATCAGTGAGTCGAATAGCGGGAGGGCTTCCTACAATGAGCAGTTCTTC.

The J gene is TRBJ2-7, the V gene TRBV6-6, with 9 bases aligning to TRBD1. J was trimmed by 4 bases and V by 8 bases; bases with no gene match: 9. Germline CDR1 is MNHNY and CDR2 is SVGAGI (reference sequence). The CDR3 is 14 amino acids. The CDR3 region is CASQGQGNSYEQYF. Written as DNA, the CDR3 is TGTGCCAGCCAGGGACAGGGTAATTCGTACGAGCAGTACTTC.

The chain recombines TRBV28 with TRBJ2-1; 9 bases line up with TRBD2. The CDR3 totals 17 residues. Trimming cost V 5 bases and J 4 bases; bases outside gene matches: 12. Germline V gene sequence: CDR1 MDHEN, CDR2 SYDVKM. This CDR3 is CASSPVPGTSPYNEQFF. The CDR3 nucleotides read TGTGCCAGCAGTCCGGTCCCCGGGACTAGCCCATACAATGAGCAGTTCTTC.

The chain couples TRBV27 to TRBJ2-1; perhaps TRBD2 as D (5 bases). The CDR3 sequence is 15 residues long. Germline V lookup: CDR1 MNHEY, CDR2 SMNVEV (reference sequence). The germline V and J ends were trimmed by 2 bases and 4 bases, with 12 bases remaining between them. CDR3 sequence: CASSLSGYGYNEQFF. The CDR3 DNA reads as TGTGCCAGCAGTTTAAGCGGCTACGGGTACAATGAGCAGTTCTTC.

CDR3 region: CASRPGVSEQYF. For the CDR3, the DNA is TGTGCCAGCAGACCAGGGGTGAGCGAGCAGTACTTC. This sequence joins TRBV5-5 and TRBJ2-7, with a possible D match to TRBD1 (6 bases). V was cut by 5 bases and J by 6 bases, with 12 bases left in between. The CDR3 length is 12 residues. From germline, CDR1 is SGHKS and CDR2 YYEKEE (reference sequence). Using reference TRBV5-5 and TRBJ2-7 for the parts outside the CDR3, the full variable domain is DAGVTQSPTHLIKTRGQQVTLRCSPISGHKSVSWYQQVLGQGPQFIFQYYEKEERGRGNFPDRFSARQFPNYSSELNVNALLLGDSALYLCASRPGVSEQYFGPGTRLTVT.

The chain links TRBV5-1 to TRBJ2-7, with TRBD2 matching 9 bases. There are 16 residues in the CDR3. Losses at the gene ends were 1 base for V and 1 base for J; bases not matched to a gene: 6. From germline, CDR1 is SGHRS and CDR2 YFSETQ. CDR3 region: CASSLLAGGPSYEQYF. The CDR3 coding sequence is TGCGCCAGCAGCTTGCTTGCGGGAGGGCCGTCCTACGAGCAGTACTTC.

This clone was observed a single time. V usage is TRBV7-2 and J usage is TRBJ2-1; 11 nucleotides match TRBD2. Germline CDR1 reads SGHTA; CDR2 reads FQGNSA. The CDR3 loop spans 16 amino acids. The V segment lost 6 bases and the J segment 3 bases; nucleotides outside the gene matches: 7. CDR3 nucleotides: TGTGCCAGCAGATCCGGAACTAGCGGGGGCTACAATGAGCAGTTCTTC. Its translation: CASRSGTSGGYNEQFF.